The 32 T cell receptor beta chains listed next were all sequenced from one sample in a study of T cell responses to AZD1222 COVID-19 vaccine. The assay was immunoSEQ multiplex PCR, and TCRdb's table has in-frame clones only and misses some. Of approximately 260,000 clones listed, approximately 93% are singletons. Source: peripheral blood, taken on day 0 of AZD1222 vaccination. The receptor source for this set is an adult in good health.

The chain links TRBV7-8 to TRBJ2-7, with 7 bases identical to TRBD1. CDR1 and CDR2 from the germline V gene are SGHVS and FQNEAQ. With V trimmed by 2 bases and J by 2 bases, 6 bases remained unmatched. The CDR3 runs 15 residues. The DNA of the CDR3 is TGTGCCAGCAGCTTAAGGACAGGCCAACCCTACGAGCAGTACTTC. The encoded protein is CASSLRTGQPYEQYF.

This chain connects TRBV5-1 to TRBJ1-4, with D maybe TRBD1 (6 bases). Germline CDR1 and CDR2: SGHRS and YFSETQ. The CDR3 has 14 amino acids. V shed 4 bases and J shed 3 bases, with 10 bases lying between them. The CDR3 protein is CASSPGVPNEKLFF. The CDR3 DNA reads TGCGCCAGCAGCCCAGGGGTGCCTAATGAAAAACTGTTTTTT.

The V and J genes are TRBV15 and TRBJ2-7; D possibly corresponds to TRBD1 (5 bases). Germline CDR1 LNHNV, CDR2 YYDKDF (reference sequence). This CDR3 is 15 amino acids long. The V end lost 0 bases, the J end lost 0 bases, and 9 bases lay between the germline ends. The CDR3 DNA reads as TGTGCCACCAGCAGAGATACCAGGGCCTCCTACGAGCAGTACTTC. This encodes CATSRDTRASYEQYF.

This rearrangement joins TRBV4-2 to TRBJ2-3, with D possibly matching TRBD2 (6 bases). Germline V lookup: CDR1 LGHNA, CDR2 YNFKEQ. CDR3 length: 15 residues. The germline V and J ends were trimmed by 1 base and 1 base, with 9 bases remaining between them. The CDR3 reads CASSQGERGTDTQYF. CDR3 bases: TGTGCCAGCAGCCAAGGGGAGCGGGGCACAGATACGCAGTATTTT.

V usage is TRBV10-2 and J usage is TRBJ2-7; tentative D call: TRBD2 (6 bases). Germline V gene lookup returns CDR1 WSHSY and CDR2 SAAADI. This CDR3 is built from 14 residues. Trimming shortened V by 3 bases and J by 3 bases, and 12 bases separated the two germline ends. The CDR3 coding sequence is TGCGCCAGCAGTGAAGGAGGGAACTTCTACGAGCAGTACTTC. Translated: CASSEGGNFYEQYF.

This clone was observed a handful of times. The chain carries TRBV18 and TRBJ1-1; 8 positions agree with TRBD1. Germline V gene data show CDR1 as KGHSH and CDR2 as LQKENI. Trimming at V came to 4 bases and at J to 1 base, leaving 11 bases not matched to a gene. The CDR3 consists of 17 residues. The CDR3 reads CASSHSIAGTGNTEAFF. CDR3 sequence (DNA): TGTGCCAGCTCACACTCCATTGCCGGGACAGGGAACACTGAAGCTTTCTTT.

CDR3 in amino acids: CASSYPPSWGQPQHF. CDR3 sequence (DNA): TGTGCCAGCAGTTACCCCCCGAGTTGGGGTCAGCCCCAGCATTTT. This sequence joins TRBV6-2 or TRBV6-3 and TRBJ1-5; unclear D gene. CDR1 and CDR2 (germline): MNHEY, SVGEGT. There are 15 residues in the CDR3. V was cut by 2 bases and J by 6 bases, with 14 bases left in between.

The rearrangement links TRBV9 to TRBJ2-1, with TRBD2 matching 8 bases. The CDR3 consists of 14 residues. The germline gives CDR1 SGDLS, CDR2 YYNGEE. The V segment lost 4 bases and the J segment 2 bases; nucleotides outside the gene matches: 2. The CDR3 nucleotides are TGTGCCAGCAGCTCGCGGGGGGCCTACAATGAGCAGTTCTTC. Translating it yields CASSSRGAYNEQFF. The full variable domain, in which reference TRBV9 and TRBJ2-1 provide the parts outside the CDR3, is DSGVTQTPKHLITATGQRVTLRCSPRSGDLSVYWYQQSLDQGLQFLIQYYNGEERAKGNILERFSAQQFPDLHSELNLSSLELGDSALYFCASSSRGAYNEQFFGPGTRLTVL.

This chain connects TRBV5-1 to TRBJ2-5; 14 bases fit TRBD2. V lost 4 bases and J lost 1; bases outside the gene matches: 9. Germline CDR1 and CDR2: SGHRS and YFSETQ. The CDR3 totals 18 residues. CDR3 loop: CASSPGTSGSWGQETQYF. The CDR3, as DNA: TGCGCCAGCAGCCCCGGGACTAGCGGGAGCTGGGGCCAAGAGACCCAGTACTTC.

The chain carries TRBV29-1 and TRBJ1-5, with 7 nucleotides matching TRBD1. Trimming cost V 6 bases and J 3 bases; bases outside gene matches: 5. Per the germline V gene, CDR1 is SQVTM and CDR2 is ANQGSEA. The CDR3 runs 13 residues. In nucleotides, the CDR3 is TGCAGCGTCCGGGACAGCCTCAATCAGCCCCAGCATTTT. Its protein product is CSVRDSLNQPQHF.

This clone was found a few times. The chain links TRBV29-1 to TRBJ2-7; tentatively, D is TRBD1 (5 bases). The V gene's germline CDR1 is SQVTM and CDR2 ANQGSEA. The ends were cut back, 5 bases at V and 0 bases at J, with 11 bases in the middle. There are 13 residues in the CDR3. CDR3 nucleotides: TGCAGCGTTACGCAGGGTATCTCCTACGAGCAGTACTTC. Its protein product is CSVTQGISYEQYF.

The V gene is TRBV5-1, the J gene TRBJ1-3; no clear D gene. Deletions cut 0 bases from V and 3 bases from J, with 4 bases between. Germline loops: CDR1 SGHRS, CDR2 YFSETQ. This CDR3 has 13 amino acids. The CDR3 region is CASSLGSGNTIYF. The CDR3, as DNA: TGCGCCAGCAGCTTGGGGAGTGGAAACACCATATATTTT.

The chain carries TRBV6-2 or TRBV6-3 and TRBJ2-7, with TRBD1 identical over 8 bases. V lost 5 bases and J lost 2; bases outside the gene matches: 5. The CDR3 runs 14 residues. The germline gives CDR1 MNHEY, CDR2 SVGEGT. This CDR3 is CASSPWTGTYEQYF. The CDR3 DNA follows: TGTGCCAGCAGTCCGTGGACAGGGACCTACGAGCAGTACTTC.

The rearrangement uses TRBV4-3 and TRBJ2-2; 12 nucleotides line up with TRBD2. This CDR3 has 22 amino acids. Trimming removed 5 bases from V and 6 bases from J; junction bases left unmatched: 25. The germline V gene encodes CDR1 LGHNA and CDR2 YSLEER. In DNA form, the CDR3 reads TGCGCCAGCAGCAGGACGGCGTCGGGGGGAGCGTCTAGCGGGAGGGCCCCCGGGGAGCTGTTTTTT. As protein: CASSRTASGGASSGRAPGELFF.

V and J are TRBV5-8 and TRBJ2-3; 7 bases are shared with TRBD2. The CDR3 loop spans 16 amino acids. V gave up 4 bases and J gave up 4 bases; unmatched junction bases: 12. CDR1 and CDR2 (germline): SGHTS, YDEGEE. DNA for the CDR3: TGTGCCAGCAGCCCAAGGACTAGGAAAGGTCCAGATACGCAGTATTTT. Translating gives CASSPRTRKGPDTQYF.

This clone was detected only once. The chain carries TRBV5-1 and TRBJ1-5, with D uncertain. V dropped 4 bases and J dropped 1 base, with 12 bases sitting between them. Germline V gives CDR1 SGHRS, CDR2 YFSETQ. This CDR3 region has 15 residues. CDR3 bases: TGCGCCAGCAGCATGGACGGATTGAGCAATCAGCCCCAGCATTTT. Residues: CASSMDGLSNQPQHF. The full variable domain, in which reference TRBV5-1 and TRBJ1-5 provide the parts outside the CDR3, is KAGVTQTPRYLIKTRGQQVTLSCSPISGHRSVSWYQQTPGQGLQFLFEYFSETQRNKGNFPGRFSGRQFSNSRSEMNVSTLELGDSALYLCASSMDGLSNQPQHFGDGTRLSIL.

The V call is TRBV7-9, the J call TRBJ2-3, with 9 nucleotides matching TRBD2. The germline V gene has CDR1 SEHNR and CDR2 FQNEAQ (reference sequence). The CDR3 extends over 15 amino acids. Losses at the gene ends were 6 bases for V and 8 bases for J; bases not matched to a gene: 12. The CDR3 sequence: CASSRGGAEIGTQYF. CDR3 in DNA: TGTGCCAGCAGTCGCGGGGGGGCGGAGATCGGTACGCAGTATTTT.

The chain joins TRBV5-1 to TRBJ1-1; possible D gene TRBD1, 5 bases. Per the germline V gene, CDR1 is SGHRS and CDR2 is YFSETQ. The V and J ends lost 1 base and 6 bases respectively, with 19 bases between them. The CDR3 is 16 residues long. The CDR3 DNA is TGCGCCAGCAGCTTGCACAACCGGGGGGAGTTCTCTGAAGCTTTCTTT. Translation gives CASSLHNRGEFSEAFF.

The chain employs TRBV3-1 (or the pseudogene TRBV3-2) and TRBJ2-5; 8 positions agree with TRBD2. Trimming removed 3 bases from V and 0 bases from J; junction bases left unmatched: 3. Per the germline V gene, CDR1 is LGHDT and CDR2 is YNNKEL (reference sequence). This CDR3 contains 15 residues. As DNA, the CDR3 is TGTGCCAGCAGCCAGCGGGGGGTGGACCAAGAGACCCAGTACTTC. This encodes CASSQRGVDQETQYF.

This chain connects TRBV19 to TRBJ2-3; TRBD2 is a possible D gene (6 bases). V lost 4 bases to trimming and J lost 6 bases, with 17 bases between them. This CDR3 has 15 amino acids. Germline CDR1 LNHDA, CDR2 SQIVND (reference sequence). The DNA of the CDR3 is TGTGCCAGTAGTACGGCGGGACTCCCGACGGATACGCAGTATTTT. Translating gives CASSTAGLPTDTQYF. Variable domain in full (rest from reference TRBV19 and TRBJ2-3): DGGITQSPKYLFRKEGQNVTLSCEQNLNHDAMYWYRQDPGQGLRLIYYSQIVNDFQKGDIAEGYSVSREKKESFPLTVTSAQKNPTAFYLCASSTAGLPTDTQYFGPGTRLTVL.

The CDR3 here is CASSDTGYMNTEAFF. The CDR3 bases are TGTGCCAGCAGCGATACAGGTTACATGAACACTGAAGCTTTCTTT. The rearrangement joins TRBV9 to TRBJ1-1, with D maybe TRBD1 (5 bases). Trimming pared 3 bases from V and 0 bases from J, leaving 12 bases between. Germline V gives CDR1 SGDLS, CDR2 YYNGEE. The CDR3 is made up of 15 amino acids.

The rearrangement joins TRBV28 to TRBJ2-2; tentative D call: TRBD1 (6 bases). Germline V CDR1 and CDR2: MDHEN, SYDVKM. The CDR3 length is 17 residues. V lost 4 bases to trimming and J lost 0 bases, with 15 bases between them. CDR3 amino acids: CASSSPVDRTNTGELFF. Here the CDR3 DNA reads TGTGCCAGCAGTTCCCCGGTCGACAGGACGAACACCGGGGAGCTGTTTTTT.

This chain links TRBV6-6 with TRBJ2-3; D is unresolved. The CDR3 is 16 residues long. The V end was cut by 6 bases, the J end by 2 bases, with 18 bases between. Germline-derived CDR1 and CDR2 are MNHNY and SVGAGI (reference sequence). The CDR3 is CASRSASPGDTDTQYF. CDR3 DNA sequence: TGTGCCAGCAGATCGGCATCCCCCGGCGACACAGATACGCAGTATTTT.

The chain recombines TRBV30 with TRBJ2-7, with TRBD2 matching over 13 bases. The ends lost 5 bases at V and 6 bases at J; junction bases unmatched: 7. Looked up from germline, CDR1 is GTSNPN and CDR2 is SVGIG (reference sequence). The CDR3 covers 14 residues. DNA of the CDR3: TGTGCCTGGCGACTGACTAGCGGGGGGCGCGAGCAGTACTTC. Residues: CAWRLTSGGREQYF.

This clone was detected once. This chain links TRBV5-5 with TRBJ1-4, with TRBD1 identical over 7 bases. This CDR3 contains 18 residues. Germline V CDR1 and CDR2: SGHKS, YYEKEE (reference sequence). V gave up 0 bases and J gave up 7 bases; unmatched junction bases: 15. The CDR3 loop is CASSLAGGQLLTGEKLFF. CDR3 bases: TGTGCCAGCAGCTTGGCCGGGGGACAGCTCCTTACTGGTGAAAAACTGTTTTTT.

V gene TRBV6-1 combines with J gene TRBJ1-1, with no clear D. Germline CDR1 MNHNS, CDR2 SASEGT. The CDR3 has 14 residues. Trimming removed 1 base at V and 1 base at J, with 7 bases between. CDR3 sequence reads: CASSEGEWNTEAFF. The CDR3 bases are TGTGCCAGCAGTGAAGGGGAGTGGAACACTGAAGCTTTCTTT.

The J gene is TRBJ1-4, the V gene TRBV3-1 (or the pseudogene TRBV3-2); 7 bases fit TRBD1. The CDR3 has 14 amino acids. V gave up 7 bases and J gave up 3 bases; unmatched junction bases: 5. CDR1 and CDR2 from the germline V gene are LGHDT and YNNKEL (reference sequence). CDR3 nucleotides: TGTGCCAGCACCCCACAGGGGCCTAATGAAAAACTGTTTTTT. Translating gives CASTPQGPNEKLFF.

The V and J genes are TRBV5-4 and TRBJ2-7; 12 bases are shared with TRBD2. V shed 3 bases and J 9 bases; nucleotides not matched to a gene: 10. The CDR3 extends over 15 amino acids. Germline-derived CDR1 and CDR2 are SGHNT and YYREEE (reference sequence). This CDR3 reads CASSWETSGGAGQYF. As DNA, the CDR3 is TGTGCCAGCAGCTGGGAGACTAGCGGGGGAGCAGGGCAGTACTTC. Supplemented by reference TRBV5-4 and TRBJ2-7, the full variable domain reads ETGVTQSPTHLIKTRGQQVTLRCSSQSGHNTVSWYQQALGQGPQFIFQYYREEENGRGNFPPRFSGLQFPNYSSELNVNALELDDSALYLCASSWETSGGAGQYFGPGTRLTVT.

This clone appeared a few times. This chain uses TRBV18 with TRBJ2-1; D is undetermined. V gave up 2 bases and J gave up 0 bases, with 17 bases separating them. From germline, CDR1 is KGHSH and CDR2 LQKENI. The CDR3 runs to 18 residues. This CDR3 reads CASSPNSPNVGSYNEQFF. CDR3 nucleotide sequence: TGTGCCAGCTCACCAAACTCCCCGAATGTAGGCTCCTACAATGAGCAGTTCTTC.

This chain uses TRBV10-3 with TRBJ1-1; weak D call: TRBD1 (6 bases). CDR3 size: 15 residues. The germline CDR1 and CDR2 sequences are ENHRY and SYGVKD. Trimming took off 3 bases at V and 4 bases at J, with 15 bases between the two ends. The CDR3 DNA sequence: TGTGCCATCAGTGATACTCAGGGGACGGGCACTGAAGCTTTCTTT. This gives the protein CAISDTQGTGTEAFF.

The chain is built from TRBV4-2 and TRBJ2-1; D is possibly TRBD2 (5 bases). The CDR3 covers 14 residues. The germline V gene has CDR1 LGHNA and CDR2 YNFKEQ. V lost 3 bases and J 7 bases, leaving 13 bases between the germline ends. CDR3 DNA sequence: TGTGCCAGCAGCCAGTCGGGGTCTCGTAATGAGCAGTTCTTC. It encodes CASSQSGSRNEQFF.

V is TRBV20-1 and J is TRBJ1-1; D gene ambiguous. Trimming stripped 3 bases from V and 10 bases from J, with 15 bases between. The CDR3 runs 12 residues. CDR1 DFQATT and CDR2 SNEGSKA come from the germline V gene (reference sequence). The CDR3 nucleotides read TGCAGTGCTAGTTCGTGGGCCCGGGGAGCTTTCTTT. As protein: CSASSWARGAFF.